The 26 T cell receptor beta chains reported below all come from one sample, sequenced in a study of control samples from healthy donors and cancer patients (dated by TCRdb to 2018 to 2020). Library construction relied on the immunoSEQ multiplex PCR assay. TCRdb mirrors the immuneACCESS table, restricted to in-frame sequences. Some clones are absent from its copies; in checked studies, under half trace to an unresolved V gene, and the reason for the others is unknown. This sample holds approximately 170,000 clones; around 91% were observed only once. Roughly 1.6% of the sample lies in the top ten. Specimen: blood. These receptors all come from a woman aged 25 to 39 in good health.

The chain is built from TRBV28 and TRBJ2-5; TRBD2 matches 14 bases. The CDR3 is made up of 16 amino acids. Per the germline V gene, CDR1 is MDHEN and CDR2 is SYDVKM. J gave up 5 bases and V 4 bases, and 6 bases lay outside the gene matches. The CDR3 is CASSSPTSGGAETQYF. The CDR3, as DNA: TGTGCCAGCAGTTCACCGACTAGCGGGGGGGCCGAGACCCAGTACTTC.

The chain carries TRBV19 and TRBJ2-1; the match to TRBD2 covers 12 bases. CDR3 length: 16 residues. The trim removed 3 bases at V and 6 bases at J, leaving 6 bases unmatched. CDR1 is LNHDA, CDR2 SQIVND, per germline (reference sequence). The DNA for the CDR3 is TGTGCCAGTAGTATCCCCTCTAGCGGGGGGGTCAATGAGCAGTTCTTC. Translated, it gives CASSIPSSGGVNEQFF. Using reference TRBV19 and TRBJ2-1 for the parts outside the CDR3, the full variable domain is DGGITQSPKYLFRKEGQNVTLSCEQNLNHDAMYWYRQDPGQGLRLIYYSQIVNDFQKGDIAEGYSVSREKKESFPLTVTSAQKNPTAFYLCASSIPSSGGVNEQFFGPGTRLTVL.

The V gene is TRBV7-9, the J gene TRBJ2-4; 8 bases are shared with TRBD1. Germline loops: CDR1 SEHNR, CDR2 FQNEAQ (reference sequence). The CDR3 runs to 14 residues. Unmatched junction bases numbered 1, after V lost 5 bases and J lost 1 base. CDR3 region: CASSRQGAKNIQYF. CDR3 nucleotide sequence: TGTGCCAGCAGCCGACAGGGGGCCAAAAACATTCAGTACTTC.

The chain carries TRBV6-1 and TRBJ2-6; the D gene is possibly TRBD2 (6 bases). The germline V and J ends were trimmed by 3 bases and 4 bases, with 10 bases remaining between them. The V gene's germline CDR1 is MNHNS and CDR2 SASEGT. CDR3 length: 15 amino acids. The CDR3: CASSDGGSGANVLTF. The CDR3 nucleotides are TGTGCCAGCAGTGACGGGGGTTCCGGGGCCAACGTCCTGACTTTC.

V is TRBV6-4 and J is TRBJ2-1, with 9 bases lining up with TRBD2. The trim removed 2 bases at V and 2 bases at J, leaving 4 bases unmatched. The length of the CDR3 is 16 residues. Per germline, CDR1 MRHNA and CDR2 SNTAGT. CDR3 in amino acids: CASSDRSGSPYNEQFF. CDR3 in DNA: TGTGCCAGCAGTGACCGTAGCGGGAGCCCCTACAATGAGCAGTTCTTC.

The chain employs TRBV11-3 and TRBJ2-2; 7 bases align to TRBD2. CDR1 and CDR2 from the germline V gene are SGHNT and YENEEA. V trimming: 1 base; J trimming: 4 bases; junction bases outside the gene matches: 6. The CDR3 sequence is 16 residues long. Written as DNA, the CDR3 is TGTGCCAGCAGCTTAGTCGGACTAGTAGGCACCGGGGAGCTGTTTTTT. Protein product: CASSLVGLVGTGELFF.

This clone was seen only once. The chain employs TRBV25-1 and TRBJ2-7; 7 bases line up with TRBD2. The CDR3 consists of 14 residues. In germline, CDR1 is MGHDK, CDR2 SYGVNS. V gave up 5 bases and J gave up 1 base; unmatched junction bases: 5. CDR3 loop: CASSRTSGSYEQYF. The DNA of the CDR3 is TGTGCCAGCAGTCGGACTAGTGGATCCTACGAGCAGTACTTC.

This clone was found a few times. The gene calls are TRBV24-1 and TRBJ1-6, with 8 positions matching TRBD1. In germline, CDR1 is KGHDR, CDR2 SFDVKD. J gave up 9 bases and V 4 bases, and 13 bases lay outside the gene matches. The CDR3 contains 17 residues. The CDR3 loop is CATSETLDRGPFSPLHF. The CDR3 DNA sequence: TGTGCCACCAGTGAAACCCTCGACAGGGGCCCCTTTTCACCCCTCCACTTT.

The CDR3 nucleotides read TGTGCCAGCAGTCCGCAACGACAGGGAGGCTATGGCTACACCTTC. Residues: CASSPQRQGGYGYTF. The rearrangement joins TRBV28 to TRBJ1-2; 7 bases agree with TRBD1. The V gene's germline CDR1 is MDHEN and CDR2 SYDVKM. This CDR3 is built from 15 residues. The V segment lost 5 bases and the J segment 4 bases; nucleotides outside the gene matches: 10.

Remarks on this clone: Other DNA sequences within the sample encode an identical CDR3. The gene calls are TRBV14 and TRBJ2-1; 10 bases align to TRBD2. The germline V gene has CDR1 SGHDN and CDR2 FVKESK. The J segment lost 4 bases and the V segment lost 1 base, leaving 1 base of the junction unmatched. This CDR3 spans 15 amino acids. The CDR3 DNA follows: TGTGCCAGCAGCCAAGGGACTAGCGGTTACAATGAGCAGTTCTTC. Its translation: CASSQGTSGYNEQFF.

The chain has TRBV12-3 or TRBV12-4 and TRBJ2-7, with D possibly being TRBD1 (6 bases). Trimming left V 3 bases short and J 3 bases short, with 9 bases between. This CDR3 spans 13 amino acids. CDR3 protein: CASSFGQNYEQYF. For the CDR3, the DNA is TGTGCCAGCAGTTTCGGACAGAACTACGAGCAGTACTTC.

This chain joins TRBV7-8 and TRBJ2-3, with 10 bases that match TRBD2. Trimming at V came to 5 bases and at J to 3 bases, leaving 2 bases not matched to a gene. The CDR3 contains 14 residues. In germline, CDR1 is SGHVS, CDR2 FQNEAQ. The CDR3 region has the DNA TGTGCCAGCAGCGGTAGCGGGGGGACAGATACGCAGTATTTT. Translation: CASSGSGGTDTQYF.

The chain has TRBV6-5 and TRBJ2-3; 11 nucleotides agree with TRBD2. J was trimmed by 6 bases and V by 6 bases; bases with no gene match: 8. This CDR3 spans 15 amino acids. Germline CDR1 MNHEY, CDR2 SVGAGI. CDR3 nucleotides: TGTGCCAGCAGAGATAGCGGGGGGGCTTGGGATACGCAGTATTTT. Protein product: CASRDSGGAWDTQYF.

The chain combines TRBV15 with TRBJ1-1, with TRBD1 identical over 7 bases. The CDR3 sequence is 14 residues long. J was trimmed by 0 bases and V by 9 bases; bases with no gene match: 7. Germline CDR1 LNHNV, CDR2 YYDKDF (reference sequence). CDR3 protein: CATSRDSMNTEAFF. DNA for the CDR3: TGTGCCACGAGCCGGGACAGCATGAACACTGAAGCTTTCTTT.

V and J are TRBV3-1 (or the pseudogene TRBV3-2) and TRBJ2-5; 14 bases agree with TRBD2. The CDR3 is 16 residues long. Per germline, CDR1 LGHDT and CDR2 YNNKEL (reference sequence). Trimming removed 1 base from V and 5 bases from J; junction bases left unmatched: 3. The chain's CDR3 is CASSQGGLAGVETQYF. The CDR3 DNA sequence: TGTGCCAGCAGCCAAGGGGGACTAGCGGGGGTTGAGACCCAGTACTTC.

V usage is TRBV5-4 and J usage is TRBJ2-6; the D gene is possibly TRBD1 (5 bases). Trimming shortened V by 0 bases and J by 2 bases, and 6 bases separated the two germline ends. The CDR3 extends over 15 amino acids. CDR1 and CDR2 (germline): SGHNT, YYREEE (reference sequence). The CDR3 here is CASSLAGTGANVLTF. The CDR3 DNA reads as TGTGCCAGCAGCTTGGCAGGGACTGGGGCCAACGTCCTGACTTTC.

This rearrangement joins TRBV6-5 to TRBJ2-5, with D maybe TRBD2 (7 bases). The ends were cut back, 7 bases at V and 5 bases at J, with 17 bases in the middle. The germline V gene has CDR1 MNHEY and CDR2 SVGAGI. The CDR3 runs 14 residues. The CDR3 bases are TGTGCCAGCACCGGGGGGCCTATGGGTGAGACCCAGTACTTC. Translation gives CASTGGPMGETQYF.

This clone is a singleton in its sample. This sequence joins TRBV19 and TRBJ2-5, with 8 positions matching TRBD1. The CDR3 loop spans 14 amino acids. V shed 5 bases, J shed 5 bases, and the junction held 7 bases outside the gene matches. Germline-derived CDR1 and CDR2 are LNHDA and SQIVND (reference sequence). The CDR3 sequence is CASSPQGARETQYF. DNA of the CDR3: TGTGCCAGTAGTCCCCAGGGGGCGCGGGAGACCCAGTACTTC.

The rearrangement links TRBV2 to TRBJ2-3, with 7 bases aligning to TRBD2. Germline loops: CDR1 SNHLY, CDR2 FYNNEI. This CDR3 is 14 amino acids long. The V segment lost 6 bases and the J segment 2 bases; nucleotides outside the gene matches: 5. The DNA for the CDR3 is TGTGCCAGCAGACCCGGGACTACCACAGATACGCAGTATTTT. Encoded protein: CASRPGTTTDTQYF.

This chain connects TRBV28 to TRBJ2-7, with 10 nucleotides matching TRBD1. This CDR3 is built from 14 residues. The J segment lost 7 bases and the V segment lost 5 bases, leaving 8 bases of the junction unmatched. CDR1 is MDHEN and CDR2 is SYDVKM in the germline V gene. The chain's CDR3 is CASSPGTGVGEQYF. CDR3 DNA sequence: TGTGCCAGCAGTCCCGGGACAGGGGTGGGAGAGCAGTACTTC.

This chain uses TRBV3-1 (or the pseudogene TRBV3-2) with TRBJ1-1; perhaps TRBD1 as D (5 bases). This CDR3 is 17 amino acids long. Per germline, CDR1 LGHDT and CDR2 YNNKEL (reference sequence). V lost 0 bases and J lost 0, with 14 bases in between. This CDR3 is CASSQEGSGLVNTEAFF. The CDR3 nucleotides are TGTGCCAGCAGCCAAGAGGGTTCAGGGTTGGTGAACACTGAAGCTTTCTTT.

The chain is built from TRBV2 and TRBJ2-5; D gene unclear. Germline assignment: CDR1 SNHLY and CDR2 FYNNEI. Trimming took 3 bases from V and 2 from J, leaving 10 bases between them. The CDR3 contains 14 residues. The CDR3 DNA reads TGTGCCAGCAGTGATTTAGGATTACAAGAGACCCAGTACTTC. This sequence encodes CASSDLGLQETQYF.

The V call is TRBV10-2, the J call TRBJ1-1, with D uncertain. Germline-derived CDR1 and CDR2 are WSHSY and SAAADI. The CDR3 runs to 16 residues. Trimming removed 2 bases at V and 3 bases at J, with 16 bases between. The CDR3 loop is CASSEIDTPPDTEAFF. CDR3 bases: TGCGCCAGCAGTGAGATTGACACGCCGCCTGACACTGAAGCTTTCTTT.

The V call is TRBV4-1, the J call TRBJ1-4; tentative D call: TRBD1 (6 bases). Germline V gives CDR1 MGHRA, CDR2 YSYEKL. Trimming removed 0 bases at V and 0 bases at J, with 17 bases between. The CDR3 totals 19 residues. The CDR3 sequence is CASSQDPRQVYSTNEKLFF. CDR3 in DNA: TGCGCCAGCAGCCAAGATCCCCGACAGGTCTACTCAACTAATGAAAAACTGTTTTTT.

The chain links TRBV5-4 to TRBJ2-7; 11 nucleotides match TRBD1. The CDR3 contains 14 residues. Per the germline V gene, CDR1 is SGHNT and CDR2 is YYREEE (reference sequence). V trimming: 4 bases; J trimming: 3 bases; junction bases outside the gene matches: 3. The CDR3, as DNA: TGTGCCAGCAGCCGGGACAGGGGGGACTACGAGCAGTACTTC. Protein product: CASSRDRGDYEQYF.

The rearrangement links TRBV2 to TRBJ2-5; no clear D gene. Germline CDR1 and CDR2: SNHLY and FYNNEI. V gave up 3 bases and J gave up 5 bases, with 4 bases separating them. The CDR3 covers 11 residues. CDR3: CASSDSETQYF. CDR3 bases: TGTGCCAGCAGTGATTCCGAGACCCAGTACTTC.